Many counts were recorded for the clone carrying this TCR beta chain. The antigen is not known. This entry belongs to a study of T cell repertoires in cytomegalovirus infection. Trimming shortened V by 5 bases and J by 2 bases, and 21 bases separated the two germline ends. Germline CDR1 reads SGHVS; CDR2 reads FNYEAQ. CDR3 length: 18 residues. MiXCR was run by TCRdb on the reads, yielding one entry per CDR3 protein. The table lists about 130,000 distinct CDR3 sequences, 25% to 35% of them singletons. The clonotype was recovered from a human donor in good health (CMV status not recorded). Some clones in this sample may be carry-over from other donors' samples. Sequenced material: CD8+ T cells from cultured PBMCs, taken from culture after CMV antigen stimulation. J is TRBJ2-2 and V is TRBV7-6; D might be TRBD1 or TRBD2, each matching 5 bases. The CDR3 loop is CASSLRSGRSINTGELFF. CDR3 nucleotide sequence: TGTGCCAGCAGCCTTAGATCAGGGAGATCGATCAACACCGGGGAGCTGTTTTTT.